This section outlines one T cell receptor beta chain sequence together with its context. This sample was taken from a study of T cell changes during pregnancy in multiple sclerosis. The repertoire was sequenced with immunoSEQ multiplex PCR; TCRdb's copy has only in-frame clones and lacks some. The sample records under 85,000 clones, about 90% being singletons. The TCR comes from a female donor in good health, enrolled as a control in a pregnancy study. This material consisted of peripheral blood, taken in the third trimester of pregnancy.

The CDR3 coding sequence is TGTGCCAGCAGCTTAGGGCAGGCCGAGCAGCCCCAGCATTTT. Residues: CASSLGQAEQPQHF. This chain joins TRBV7-9 and TRBJ1-5; D ambiguous. Germline V gives CDR1 SEHNR, CDR2 FQNEAQ (reference sequence). The germline V and J ends were trimmed by 1 base and 7 bases, with 11 bases remaining between them. The CDR3 extends over 14 amino acids.